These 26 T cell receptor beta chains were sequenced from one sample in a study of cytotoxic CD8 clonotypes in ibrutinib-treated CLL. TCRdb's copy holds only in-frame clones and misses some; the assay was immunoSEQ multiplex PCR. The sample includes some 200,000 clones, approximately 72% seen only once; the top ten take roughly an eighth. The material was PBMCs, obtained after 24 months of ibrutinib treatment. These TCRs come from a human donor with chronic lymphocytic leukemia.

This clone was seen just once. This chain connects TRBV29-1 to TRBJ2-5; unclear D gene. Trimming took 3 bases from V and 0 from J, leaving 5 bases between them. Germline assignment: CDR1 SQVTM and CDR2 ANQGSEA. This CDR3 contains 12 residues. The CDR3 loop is CSVDRHQETQYF. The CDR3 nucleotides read TGCAGCGTTGATAGGCACCAAGAGACCCAGTACTTC.

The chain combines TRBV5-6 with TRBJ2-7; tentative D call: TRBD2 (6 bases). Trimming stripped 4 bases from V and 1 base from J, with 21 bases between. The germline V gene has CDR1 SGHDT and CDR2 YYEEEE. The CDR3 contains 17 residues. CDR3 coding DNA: TGTGCCAGCAGCCCGTCTTTGGGGGGAGATAAGTCCTACGAGCAGTACTTC. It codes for CASSPSLGGDKSYEQYF.

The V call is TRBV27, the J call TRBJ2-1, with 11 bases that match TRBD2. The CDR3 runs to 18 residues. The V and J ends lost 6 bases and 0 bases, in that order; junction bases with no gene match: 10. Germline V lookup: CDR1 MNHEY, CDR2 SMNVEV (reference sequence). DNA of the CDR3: TGTGCCAGCAGCTCGACTAGCGGGACTAAGAGCTCCTACAATGAGCAGTTCTTC. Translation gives CASSSTSGTKSSYNEQFF.

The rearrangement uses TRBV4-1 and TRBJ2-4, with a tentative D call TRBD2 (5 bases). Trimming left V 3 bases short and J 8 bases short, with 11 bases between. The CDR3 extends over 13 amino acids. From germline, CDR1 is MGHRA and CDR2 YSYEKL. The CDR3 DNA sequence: TGCGCCAGCAGCCATGCCGACTATTACATTCAGTACTTC. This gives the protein CASSHADYYIQYF.

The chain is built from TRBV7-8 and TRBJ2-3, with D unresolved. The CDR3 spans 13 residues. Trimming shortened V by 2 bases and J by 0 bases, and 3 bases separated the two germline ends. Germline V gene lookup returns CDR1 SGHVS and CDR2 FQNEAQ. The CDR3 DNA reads TGTGCCAGCAGCTTACTGAGCACAGATACGCAGTATTTT. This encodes CASSLLSTDTQYF.

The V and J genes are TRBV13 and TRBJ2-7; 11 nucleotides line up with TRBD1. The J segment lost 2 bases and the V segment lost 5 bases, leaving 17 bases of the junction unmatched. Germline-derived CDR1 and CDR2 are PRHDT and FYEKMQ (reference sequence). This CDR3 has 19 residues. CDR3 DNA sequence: TGTGCCAGCAGCACGGCGGGACAGGGGGTAAAGGGTGTGGCCTACGAGCAGTACTTC. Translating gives CASSTAGQGVKGVAYEQYF.

CDR3 region: CASSSDRVYEQYF. CDR3 nucleotides: TGTGCCAGCAGCTCCGATAGGGTCTACGAGCAGTACTTC. The genes are TRBV7-2 and TRBJ2-7; no clear D. Looked up from germline, CDR1 is SGHTA and CDR2 is FQGNSA. V shed 4 bases and J shed 3 bases, with 10 bases lying between them. CDR3 length: 13 residues.

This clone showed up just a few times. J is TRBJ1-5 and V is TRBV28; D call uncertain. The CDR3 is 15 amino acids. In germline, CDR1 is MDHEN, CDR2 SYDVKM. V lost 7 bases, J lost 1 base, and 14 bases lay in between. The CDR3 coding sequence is TGTGCCAGCACAACAACGTCTGGGAGCAATCAGCCCCAGCATTTT. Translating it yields CASTTTSGSNQPQHF.

The CDR3 reads CASSRQLAGGSYEQYF. The CDR3 region has the DNA TGCGCCAGCAGCCGTCAGCTAGCGGGAGGTAGCTACGAGCAGTACTTC. This rearrangement joins TRBV4-3 to TRBJ2-7, with 11 bases that match TRBD2. CDR1 is LGHNA and CDR2 is YSLEER in the germline V gene. The trim removed 4 bases at V and 3 bases at J, leaving 8 bases unmatched. The CDR3 length is 16 residues.

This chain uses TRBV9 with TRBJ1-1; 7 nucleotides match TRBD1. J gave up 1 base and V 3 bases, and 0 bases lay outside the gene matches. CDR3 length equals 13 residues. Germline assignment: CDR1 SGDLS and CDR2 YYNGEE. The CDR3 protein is CASSGQGNTEAFF. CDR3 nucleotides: TGTGCCAGCAGCGGACAGGGGAACACTGAAGCTTTCTTT.

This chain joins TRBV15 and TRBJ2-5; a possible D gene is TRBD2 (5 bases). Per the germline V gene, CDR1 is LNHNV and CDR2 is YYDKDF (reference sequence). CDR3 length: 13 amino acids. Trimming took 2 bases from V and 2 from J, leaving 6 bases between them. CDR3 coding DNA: TGTGCCACCAGCAGACCGGGACAAGAGACCCAGTACTTC. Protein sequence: CATSRPGQETQYF. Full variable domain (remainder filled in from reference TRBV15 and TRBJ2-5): DAMVIQNPRYQVTQFGKPVTLSCSQTLNHNVMYWYQQKSSQAPKLLFHYYDKDFNNEADTPDNFQSRRPNTSFCFLDIRSPGLGDTAMYLCATSRPGQETQYFGPGTRLLVL.

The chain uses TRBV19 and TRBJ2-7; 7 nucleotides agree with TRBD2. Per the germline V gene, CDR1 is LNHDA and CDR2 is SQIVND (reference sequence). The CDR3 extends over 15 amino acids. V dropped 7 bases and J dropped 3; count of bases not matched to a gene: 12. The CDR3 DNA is TGTGCCAGTACCCCCGCGGGAGTAGGAGGCTACGAGCAGTACTTC. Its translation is CASTPAGVGGYEQYF. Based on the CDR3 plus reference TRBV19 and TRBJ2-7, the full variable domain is DGGITQSPKYLFRKEGQNVTLSCEQNLNHDAMYWYRQDPGQGLRLIYYSQIVNDFQKGDIAEGYSVSREKKESFPLTVTSAQKNPTAFYLCASTPAGVGGYEQYFGPGTRLTVT.

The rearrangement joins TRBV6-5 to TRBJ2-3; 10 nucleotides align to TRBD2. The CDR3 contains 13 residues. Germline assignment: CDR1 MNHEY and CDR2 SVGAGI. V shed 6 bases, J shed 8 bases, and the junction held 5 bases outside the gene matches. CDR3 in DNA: TGTGCCAGCAGACTAGCGGGGTCTTTTACGCAGTATTTT. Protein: CASRLAGSFTQYF.

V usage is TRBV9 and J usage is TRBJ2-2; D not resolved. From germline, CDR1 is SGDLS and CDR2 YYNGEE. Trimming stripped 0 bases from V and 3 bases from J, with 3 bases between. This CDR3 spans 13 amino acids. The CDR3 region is CASSVGDTGELFF. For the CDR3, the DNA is TGTGCCAGCAGCGTAGGAGACACCGGGGAGCTGTTTTTT.

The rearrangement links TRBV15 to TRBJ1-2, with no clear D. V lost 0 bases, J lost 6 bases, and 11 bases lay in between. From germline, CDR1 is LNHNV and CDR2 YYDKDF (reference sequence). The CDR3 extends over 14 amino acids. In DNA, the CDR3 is TGTGCCACCAGCAGAGATGTGGGAAAGGATGGCTACACCTTC. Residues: CATSRDVGKDGYTF.

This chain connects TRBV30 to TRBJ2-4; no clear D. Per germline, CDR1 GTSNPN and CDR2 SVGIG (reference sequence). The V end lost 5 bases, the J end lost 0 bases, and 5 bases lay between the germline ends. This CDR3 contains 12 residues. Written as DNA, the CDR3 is TGTGCCTGGGGGCTAGCCAAAAACATTCAGTACTTC. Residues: CAWGLAKNIQYF.

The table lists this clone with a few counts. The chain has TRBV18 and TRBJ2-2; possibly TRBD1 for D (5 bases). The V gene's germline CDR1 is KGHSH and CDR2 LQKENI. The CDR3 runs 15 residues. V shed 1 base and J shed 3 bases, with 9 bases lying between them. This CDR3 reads CASSPRQGDTGELFF. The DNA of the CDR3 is TGTGCCAGCTCACCACGTCAGGGCGACACCGGGGAGCTGTTTTTT.

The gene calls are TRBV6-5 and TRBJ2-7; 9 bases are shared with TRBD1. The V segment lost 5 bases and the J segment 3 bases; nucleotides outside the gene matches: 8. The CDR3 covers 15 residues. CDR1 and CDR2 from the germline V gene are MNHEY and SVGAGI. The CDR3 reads CASSTTGQGRYEQYF. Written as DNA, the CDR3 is TGTGCCAGCAGTACGACGGGACAGGGCCGCTACGAGCAGTACTTC.

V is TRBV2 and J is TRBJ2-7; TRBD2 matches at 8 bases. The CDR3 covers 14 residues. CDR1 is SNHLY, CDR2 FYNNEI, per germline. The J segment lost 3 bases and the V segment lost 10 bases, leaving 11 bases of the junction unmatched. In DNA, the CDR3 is TGTGCCATCAGACCGGGACTAGACTTCTACGAGCAGTACTTC. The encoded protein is CAIRPGLDFYEQYF.

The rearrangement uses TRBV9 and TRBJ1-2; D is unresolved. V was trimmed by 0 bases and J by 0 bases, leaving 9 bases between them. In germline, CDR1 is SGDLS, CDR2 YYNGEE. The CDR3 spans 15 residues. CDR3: CASSVGIEANYGYTF. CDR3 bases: TGTGCCAGCAGCGTAGGAATAGAAGCTAACTATGGCTACACCTTC.

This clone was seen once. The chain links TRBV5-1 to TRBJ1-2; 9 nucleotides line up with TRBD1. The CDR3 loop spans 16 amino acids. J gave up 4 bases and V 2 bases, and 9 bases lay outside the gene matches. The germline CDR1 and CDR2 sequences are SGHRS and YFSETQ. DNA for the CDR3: TGCGCCAGCAGCTTTCAGGGACAGGGAATGGGCTATGGCTACACCTTC. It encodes CASSFQGQGMGYGYTF.

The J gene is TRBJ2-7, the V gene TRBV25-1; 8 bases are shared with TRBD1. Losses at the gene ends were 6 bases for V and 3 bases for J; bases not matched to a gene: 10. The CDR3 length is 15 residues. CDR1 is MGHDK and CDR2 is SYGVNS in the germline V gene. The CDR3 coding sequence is TGTGCCAGCAGCGACTTGACAGGGGCCTACTACGAGCAGTACTTC. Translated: CASSDLTGAYYEQYF.

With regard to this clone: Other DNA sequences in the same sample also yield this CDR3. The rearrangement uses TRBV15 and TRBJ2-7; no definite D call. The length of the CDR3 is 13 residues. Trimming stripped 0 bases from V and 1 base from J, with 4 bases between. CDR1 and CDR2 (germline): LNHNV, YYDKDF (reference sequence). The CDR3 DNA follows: TGTGCCACCAGCAGAGATAGGTCCTACGAGCAGTACTTC. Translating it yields CATSRDRSYEQYF.

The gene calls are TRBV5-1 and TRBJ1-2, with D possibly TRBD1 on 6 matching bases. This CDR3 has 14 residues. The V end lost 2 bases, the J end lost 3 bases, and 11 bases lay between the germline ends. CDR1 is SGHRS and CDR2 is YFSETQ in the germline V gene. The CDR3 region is CASSLTTGYYGYTF. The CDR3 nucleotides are TGCGCCAGCAGCTTAACAACAGGGTACTATGGCTACACCTTC. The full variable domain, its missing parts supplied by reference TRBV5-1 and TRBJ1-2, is KAGVTQTPRYLIKTRGQQVTLSCSPISGHRSVSWYQQTPGQGLQFLFEYFSETQRNKGNFPGRFSGRQFSNSRSEMNVSTLELGDSALYLCASSLTTGYYGYTFGSGTRLTVV.

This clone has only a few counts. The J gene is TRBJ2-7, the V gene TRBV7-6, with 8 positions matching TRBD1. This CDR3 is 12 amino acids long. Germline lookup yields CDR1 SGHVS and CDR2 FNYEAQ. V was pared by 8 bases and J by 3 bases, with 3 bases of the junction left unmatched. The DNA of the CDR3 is TGTGCCAGCGGGGGGACAGGCTACGAGCAGTACTTC. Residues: CASGGTGYEQYF.

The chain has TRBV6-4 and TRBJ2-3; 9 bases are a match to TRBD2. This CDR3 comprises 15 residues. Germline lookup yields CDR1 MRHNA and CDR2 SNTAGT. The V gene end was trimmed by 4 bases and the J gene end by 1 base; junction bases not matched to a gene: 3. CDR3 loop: CASSAAGGGTDTQYF. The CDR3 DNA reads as TGTGCCAGCAGTGCAGCGGGAGGTGGCACAGATACGCAGTATTTT.